Presented here are 30 T cell receptor beta chains from one specimen sequenced in a study of blood T cell repertoires in COVID-19. Profiled with immunoSEQ multiplex PCR; TCRdb holds only in-frame clones, not every one. The sample shows 300,000 to 450,000 clones, 75% to 90% of them seen only once. Sequenced input: peripheral blood. These receptors originate from a woman between 18 and 29 years old with acute or convalescent COVID-19.

The gene calls are TRBV9 and TRBJ2-5, with 10 nucleotides matching TRBD2. The junction had 4 bases not matched to a gene; V was cut back by 3 bases and J by 2 bases. The CDR3 sequence is 15 residues long. Looked up from germline, CDR1 is SGDLS and CDR2 is YYNGEE. Here the CDR3 reads CASSAWTSGQETQYF. CDR3 sequence (DNA): TGTGCCAGCAGCGCATGGACTAGCGGACAAGAGACCCAGTACTTC.

This rearrangement joins TRBV28 to TRBJ2-7; D is perhaps TRBD1 (5 bases). Trimming left V 3 bases short and J 2 bases short, with 11 bases between. The CDR3 runs 14 residues. Germline V gene sequence: CDR1 MDHEN, CDR2 SYDVKM. The CDR3, as DNA: TGTGCCAGCAGTTTTGTGGACACCCCCTACGAGCAGTACTTC. Translating gives CASSFVDTPYEQYF.

The chain carries TRBV28 and TRBJ1-2, with D possibly TRBD1 on 6 matching bases. From germline, CDR1 is MDHEN and CDR2 SYDVKM. There are 15 residues in the CDR3. The V end lost 11 bases, the J end lost 0 bases, and 19 bases lay between the germline ends. The CDR3 sequence is CAGGVGDKPNYGYTF. In nucleotides, the CDR3 is TGTGCCGGCGGTGTGGGGGACAAGCCTAACTATGGCTACACCTTC.

The gene calls are TRBV2 and TRBJ2-1; TRBD2 aligns across 10 bases. V shed 3 bases and J 10 bases; nucleotides not matched to a gene: 6. This CDR3 comprises 14 residues. From germline, CDR1 is SNHLY and CDR2 FYNNEI. The CDR3, as DNA: TGTGCCAGCAGTGATGGACTAGCGGCCATCGAGCAGTTCTTC. Amino acid sequence: CASSDGLAAIEQFF.

CDR3 region: CASKDSSQNIQYF. CDR3 nucleotide sequence: TGTGCCAGTAAGGACAGTAGCCAAAACATTCAGTACTTC. The chain couples TRBV19 to TRBJ2-4; D is possibly TRBD1 (6 bases). The V gene's germline CDR1 is LNHDA and CDR2 SQIVND (reference sequence). The CDR3 is 13 amino acids. V was pared by 7 bases and J by 5 bases, with 12 bases between.

A single count supports this clone. CDR3 amino acids: CASLLPGQGARTGELFF. The CDR3 nucleotides read TGTGCCAGCCTCCTTCCGGGACAGGGGGCGAGGACCGGGGAGCTGTTTTTT. The chain uses TRBV27 and TRBJ2-2, with TRBD1 identical over 12 bases. Germline V CDR1 and CDR2: MNHEY, SMNVEV (reference sequence). V lost 8 bases to trimming and J lost 5 bases; unmatched junction nucleotides: 12. The CDR3 extends over 17 amino acids.

The chain has TRBV6-5 and TRBJ2-6; D is uncertain. Trimming took off 8 bases at V and 0 bases at J, with 8 bases between the two ends. In germline, CDR1 is MNHEY, CDR2 SVGAGI. CDR3 size: 14 residues. DNA of the CDR3: TGTGCCAGCGGGCCTAACTCTGGGGCCAACGTCCTGACTTTC. Its translation is CASGPNSGANVLTF.

The chain uses TRBV6-2 or TRBV6-3 and TRBJ1-1; D perhaps matches TRBD1 (6 bases). Germline V lookup: CDR1 MNHEY, CDR2 SVGEGT. Deletions cut 5 bases from V and 3 bases from J, with 13 bases between. This CDR3 comprises 14 residues. CDR3 sequence reads: CASSQLAGDTEAFF. CDR3 in DNA: TGTGCCAGCAGTCAGCTCGCAGGGGACACTGAAGCTTTCTTT.

V gene TRBV10-3 combines with J gene TRBJ1-5; 7 bases match TRBD1. V gave up 0 bases and J gave up 7 bases; unmatched junction bases: 9. This CDR3 region has 16 residues. CDR1 is ENHRY, CDR2 SYGVKD, per germline. The CDR3 protein is CAISESRGQSRQPQHF. The CDR3 nucleotides are TGTGCCATCAGTGAGTCGCGGGGACAGTCGAGGCAGCCCCAGCATTTT.

CDR3 sequence reads: CASSAGLGGDNYGYTF. Written as DNA, the CDR3 is TGTGCCAGCAGCGCTGGCCTAGGGGGCGATAACTATGGCTACACCTTC. The rearrangement links TRBV9 to TRBJ1-2, with 7 bases matching TRBD1. Germline trimming cut 3 bases from V and 1 base from J; bases unmatched to any gene: 9. This CDR3 comprises 16 residues. CDR1 and CDR2 (germline): SGDLS, YYNGEE.

This clone was observed a single time. The gene calls are TRBV5-6 and TRBJ1-1; a weak D match, TRBD1 (5 bases). Trimming removed 1 base at V and 0 bases at J, with 13 bases between. Per germline, CDR1 SGHDT and CDR2 YYEEEE. The CDR3 loop spans 16 amino acids. The DNA of the CDR3 is TGTGCCAGCAGCTTGAGTACGACAGAGATGAACACTGAAGCTTTCTTT. It yields the protein CASSLSTTEMNTEAFF.

The rearrangement links TRBV11-1 to TRBJ1-5, with D uncertain. The CDR3 runs 13 residues. V lost 2 bases and J 7 bases, leaving 9 bases between the germline ends. Germline values: CDR1 SGHAT, CDR2 FQDESV (reference sequence). CDR3 nucleotide sequence: TGTGCCAGCAGCTTACAGGTCGGACAGCCCCAGCATTTT. Translating gives CASSLQVGQPQHF.

The genes are TRBV27 and TRBJ1-1, with D uncertain. CDR3 length: 14 amino acids. Germline CDR1 is MNHEY and CDR2 is SMNVEV (reference sequence). V lost 2 bases and J lost 2, with 9 bases in between. CDR3 coding DNA: TGTGCCAGCAGTTTAATATCGGGAAACACTGAAGCTTTCTTT. Amino acid sequence: CASSLISGNTEAFF.

The genes are TRBV2 and TRBJ2-2; 7 bases match TRBD1. This CDR3 contains 15 residues. Germline assignment: CDR1 SNHLY and CDR2 FYNNEI. V lost 3 bases and J lost 5; bases outside the gene matches: 6. In DNA form, the CDR3 reads TGTGCCAGCAGTGAGGTCATACAGGGGACCGGGGAGCTGTTTTTT. Translation: CASSEVIQGTGELFF.

The chain employs TRBV7-9 and TRBJ1-2; D gene unclear. The V gene's germline CDR1 is SEHNR and CDR2 FQNEAQ (reference sequence). This CDR3 is built from 13 residues. Trimming left V 3 bases short and J 6 bases short, with 11 bases between. CDR3 in amino acids: CASSFPSADGYTF. The DNA for the CDR3 is TGTGCCAGCAGCTTCCCGAGTGCTGATGGCTACACCTTC.

The chain joins TRBV10-2 to TRBJ2-1; 11 bases line up with TRBD2. The V gene end was trimmed by 5 bases and the J gene end by 1 base; junction bases not matched to a gene: 1. Germline V gives CDR1 WSHSY, CDR2 SAAADI. The CDR3 spans 15 residues. CDR3 sequence reads: CASSPSGRSYNEQFF. The DNA for the CDR3 is TGCGCCAGCAGTCCTAGCGGGAGGTCCTACAATGAGCAGTTCTTC.

The rearrangement joins TRBV12-3 or TRBV12-4 to TRBJ1-1; D call uncertain. Trimming left V 5 bases short and J 11 bases short, with 18 bases between. This CDR3 is 13 amino acids long. The CDR3 coding sequence is TGTGCCAGCAGTCTGGGTCTCACGGCGGAGGCTTTCTTT. It specifies CASSLGLTAEAFF.

In the case of this clone: Mismatch with germline at one junction end may stem from a read error. V and J are TRBV6-1 and TRBJ1-1; D gene unclear. The CDR3 covers 14 residues. Germline assignment: CDR1 MNHNS and CDR2 SASEGT. This chain's CDR3 is CASGEIGDYTEAFF. DNA for the CDR3: TGTGCCAGCGGTGAAATCGGAGATTACACTGAAGCTTTCTTT.

The V gene is TRBV7-9, the J gene TRBJ1-5; D is uncertain. Germline assignment: CDR1 SEHNR and CDR2 FQNEAQ (reference sequence). This CDR3 spans 12 amino acids. Between the trimmed V and J ends, which lost 1 base and 7 bases, there was a span of 5 bases. DNA for the CDR3: TGTGCCAGCAGCTTAGACGGGCAGCCCCAGCATTTT. Translation: CASSLDGQPQHF.

Here the CDR3 reads CASSQALAGYNEQFF. DNA for the CDR3: TGTGCCAGCAGCCAAGCTCTAGCGGGATACAATGAGCAGTTCTTC. The V call is TRBV4-2, the J call TRBJ2-1, with 9 nucleotides matching TRBD2. Germline V CDR1 and CDR2: LGHNA, YNFKEQ. The CDR3 has 15 residues. Unmatched junction bases numbered 2, after V lost 1 base and J lost 4 bases.

The chain has TRBV19 and TRBJ1-5; 8 positions match TRBD1. The CDR3 covers 14 residues. CDR1 is LNHDA, CDR2 SQIVND, per germline (reference sequence). J lost 4 bases, V lost 9 bases, and 8 bases had no gene match. The CDR3 sequence: CASAGQVWNQPQHF. CDR3 in DNA: TGTGCCAGCGCGGGACAGGTCTGGAATCAGCCCCAGCATTTT.

V is TRBV24-1 and J is TRBJ1-2; 9 nucleotides align to TRBD1. The CDR3 is 14 amino acids. V trimming: 4 bases; J trimming: 7 bases; junction bases outside the gene matches: 6. CDR1 is KGHDR, CDR2 SFDVKD, per germline. CDR3 bases: TGTGCCACCAGTGAGACCGGGACAGGGTTTGGCTACACCTTC. This codes for CATSETGTGFGYTF.

This clone came up a few times. This sequence joins TRBV6-5 and TRBJ2-7; 10 bases align to TRBD2. Looked up from germline, CDR1 is MNHEY and CDR2 is SVGAGI. Trimming cost V 6 bases and J 7 bases; bases outside gene matches: 3. This CDR3 contains 12 residues. The CDR3, as DNA: TGTGCCAGCAGCTTAGCGGGAGGAGAGCAGTACTTC. This gives the protein CASSLAGGEQYF.

V gene TRBV5-6 combines with J gene TRBJ2-7; 8 bases map to TRBD1. CDR1 and CDR2 from the germline V gene are SGHDT and YYEEEE. With V trimmed by 4 bases and J by 3 bases, 6 bases remained unmatched. CDR3 length equals 14 residues. The CDR3 bases are TGTGCCAGCAGCCTCGGGACAGGAAACTACGAGCAGTACTTC. Residues: CASSLGTGNYEQYF.

The rearrangement joins TRBV19 to TRBJ2-6; TRBD1 agrees at 7 bases. The CDR3 loop spans 19 amino acids. The trim removed 5 bases at V and 1 base at J, leaving 14 bases unmatched. Germline CDR1 reads LNHDA; CDR2 reads SQIVND (reference sequence). In nucleotides, the CDR3 is TGTGCCAGTAGTCCGCGGGTTATAGGGGGCGCGTCTGGGGCCAACGTCCTGACTTTC. Translated, it gives CASSPRVIGGASGANVLTF.

The chain couples TRBV2 to TRBJ2-1, with a tentative D call TRBD2 (5 bases). The CDR3 runs 12 residues. The ends were cut back, 3 bases at V and 12 bases at J, with 12 bases in the middle. Germline V gene data show CDR1 as SNHLY and CDR2 as FYNNEI. The CDR3 region is CASSEASPGQFF. The CDR3 DNA reads TGTGCCAGCAGTGAGGCTAGCCCTGGGCAGTTCTTC.

V usage is TRBV27 and J usage is TRBJ1-1, with D perhaps TRBD1 (6 bases). Trimming removed 3 bases from V and 0 bases from J, with 17 bases in between. Germline assignment: CDR1 MNHEY and CDR2 SMNVEV (reference sequence). The CDR3 consists of 17 residues. DNA of the CDR3: TGTGCCAGCAGTTTTTACACCCGGGGGGCCATGAACACTGAAGCTTTCTTT. Its protein is CASSFYTRGAMNTEAFF.

This chain connects TRBV5-1 to TRBJ2-7; possibly TRBD1 for D (5 bases). Trimming pared 4 bases from V and 2 bases from J, leaving 16 bases between. There are 15 residues in the CDR3. Germline values: CDR1 SGHRS, CDR2 YFSETQ. The CDR3 DNA reads as TGCGCCAGCAGCACAGGCAGCTTAGGGGCCTACGAGCAGTACTTC. Amino acids: CASSTGSLGAYEQYF. The full variable domain, with the rest looked up from reference TRBV5-1 and TRBJ2-7, is KAGVTQTPRYLIKTRGQQVTLSCSPISGHRSVSWYQQTPGQGLQFLFEYFSETQRNKGNFPGRFSGRQFSNSRSEMNVSTLELGDSALYLCASSTGSLGAYEQYFGPGTRLTVT.

Regarding this clone: Germline and junction disagree at one end, which may indicate a read error. J is TRBJ2-5 and V is TRBV5-1; 7 bases are a match to TRBD2. This CDR3 has 14 amino acids. Germline V gene sequence: CDR1 SGHRS, CDR2 YFSETQ. CDR3 DNA sequence: TGCGCCAGCACCTTGACTAGCTCGTACGAGACCCAGTACTTC. Protein sequence: CASTLTSSYETQYF.

The chain uses TRBV9 and TRBJ1-4, with TRBD1 identical over 10 bases. The CDR3 loop spans 16 amino acids. In germline, CDR1 is SGDLS, CDR2 YYNGEE. With 3 bases clipped from V and 8 bases from J, the junction kept 10 bases outside the gene matches. The CDR3 nucleotides are TGTGCCAGCAGCGGTGACTTGACAGGGGGCCGGGAAAAACTGTTTTTT. Residues: CASSGDLTGGREKLFF.